The 3 T cell receptor beta chains given below trace back to one sample, sequenced in a study of shared clonotypes between healthy human individuals. The data were produced by immunoSEQ multiplex PCR, yet TCRdb's version contains in-frame clones alone and is incomplete. The sample carries approximately 700,000 clones, approximately 73% recorded once. Sample: memory CD4+ T cells sorted from blood. Noted subset: CD45RA-negative fraction. These receptors were obtained from a woman in her twenties or thirties in good health.

The chain links TRBV6-6 to TRBJ1-5; tentative D call: TRBD1 (5 bases). The V gene's germline CDR1 is MNHNY and CDR2 SVGAGI (reference sequence). The CDR3 has 13 residues. V lost 7 bases, J lost 9 bases, and 16 bases lay in between. Written as DNA, the CDR3 is TGTGCCAGCACCAAGGTGGGGGAGCGGCCCCAGCATTTT. It encodes CASTKVGERPQHF.

J is TRBJ2-5 and V is TRBV29-1; D gene ambiguous. The J call may not be correct, given that the DNA end is closer to TRBJ2-7. From germline, CDR1 is SQVTM and CDR2 ANQGSEA. This CDR3 is built from 11 residues. The DNA of the CDR3 is TGCAGCGTCTCTCTCCGTTACGAGCAGTACTTC. Translation gives CSVSLRYEQYF.

The chain has TRBV19 and TRBJ1-4, with D possibly TRBD1 on 6 matching bases. The CDR3 length is 14 residues. Germline loops: CDR1 LNHDA, CDR2 SQIVND (reference sequence). Between the trimmed V and J ends, which lost 5 bases and 6 bases, there was a span of 13 bases. CDR3 bases: TGTGCCAGTAGTCCGAGGGGGAGCGATGAAAAACTGTTTTTT. It yields the protein CASSPRGSDEKLFF.